The 10 T cell receptor beta chains below all came from one sample that was sequenced in a study of CD8 T cells in ankylosing spondylitis. TCRdb re-analysed the 5' RACE reads in MiXCR, keeping a single row per CDR3 protein. Of around 320,000 distinct CDR3 sequences in the sample, roughly 20% were seen once. Source material: blood, either unsorted or a sorted T cell fraction (not recorded which). These receptors came from a female donor with ankylosing spondylitis or in good health (not recorded which).

This chain uses TRBV12-3 or TRBV12-4 with TRBJ2-7; D perhaps matches TRBD2 (7 bases). This CDR3 spans 16 amino acids. V was trimmed by 2 bases and J by 2 bases, leaving 16 bases between them. The CDR3 spells CASSLRTVGRAYEQYF. Written as DNA, the CDR3 is TGTGCCAGCAGTTTAAGGACAGTGGGGAGGGCCTACGAGCAGTACTTC.

The chain recombines TRBV7-6 with TRBJ2-7; D assignment may be TRBD1 or TRBD2 (5 bases each). The length of the CDR3 is 14 residues. CDR1 is SGHVS and CDR2 is FNYEAQ in the germline V gene. Trimming removed 5 bases at V and 2 bases at J, with 13 bases between. The CDR3 DNA follows: TGTGCCAGCAGCCCGGGACCACCCCCCTACGAGCAGTACTTC. Its translation is CASSPGPPPYEQYF. The whole variable domain, remainder taken from reference TRBV7-6 and TRBJ2-7, is GAGVSQSPRYKVTKRGQDVALRCDPISGHVSLYWYRQALGQGPEFLTYFNYEAQQDKSGLPNDRFSAERPEGSISTLTIQRTEQRDSAMYRCASSPGPPPYEQYFGPGTRLTVT.

This clonotype was recorded a few times. This sequence joins TRBV6-2 or TRBV6-3 and TRBJ2-1; 7 nucleotides match TRBD1. From germline, CDR1 is MNHEY and CDR2 SVGEGT. The CDR3 runs to 14 residues. With 9 bases clipped from V and 7 bases from J, the junction kept 12 bases outside the gene matches. Here the CDR3 DNA reads TGTGCCAGTATTGCCAGGGGGTCTATGAATGAGCAGTTCTTC. It translates to CASIARGSMNEQFF.

This clonotype has more than one count but fewer than ten. This chain links TRBV6-2 or TRBV6-3 with TRBJ1-1; D is unclear. The CDR3 totals 12 residues. Germline CDR1 reads MNHEY; CDR2 reads SVGEGT. V was pared by 9 bases and J by 8 bases, with 16 bases between. The CDR3 spells CASFRTAGEAFF. The DNA for the CDR3 is TGTGCCAGTTTCAGGACCGCCGGGGAAGCTTTCTTT.

The rearrangement links TRBV7-6 to TRBJ1-3; tentatively, D is TRBD1 (5 bases). The germline V gene encodes CDR1 SGHVS and CDR2 FNYEAQ. The V gene lost 5 bases and the J gene lost 0 bases, with 14 bases spanning the gap. The CDR3 extends over 16 amino acids. The CDR3 reads CASSRGRANSGNTIYF. The CDR3 nucleotides read TGTGCCAGCAGCCGTGGCAGGGCCAACTCTGGAAACACCATATATTTT.

This clonotype was detected a few times. V is TRBV24-1 and J is TRBJ1-1; TRBD1 is a possible D gene (5 bases). The length of the CDR3 is 16 residues. Trimming left V 3 bases short and J 3 bases short, with 16 bases between. CDR1 is KGHDR, CDR2 SFDVKD, per germline. The CDR3 protein is CATSDGRGFEDTEAFF. CDR3 DNA sequence: TGTGCCACCAGTGATGGAAGGGGTTTTGAGGACACTGAAGCTTTCTTT.

The CDR3 region is CAITESTGTPYEQYF. In nucleotides, the CDR3 is TGTGCCATCACCGAATCGACAGGTACCCCCTACGAGCAGTACTTC. The V call is TRBV10-3, the J call TRBJ2-7; the D gene is possibly TRBD1 (6 bases). V was cut by 7 bases and J by 2 bases, with 18 bases left in between. The V gene's germline CDR1 is ENHRY and CDR2 SYGVKD. The CDR3 covers 15 residues.

This clonotype was detected a few times. The V and J genes are TRBV20-1 and TRBJ2-1; weak D call: TRBD1 (6 bases). The germline V gene has CDR1 DFQATT and CDR2 SNEGSKA (reference sequence). There are 15 residues in the CDR3. V shed 3 bases and J shed 6 bases, with 18 bases lying between them. This CDR3 is CSARSPGVYSNEQFF. In nucleotides, the CDR3 is TGCAGTGCTAGGAGCCCAGGGGTTTACTCCAATGAGCAGTTCTTC.

This clonotype was counted between two and nine times. V and J are TRBV2 and TRBJ2-7; no definite D call. V gave up 6 bases and J gave up 3 bases, with 6 bases separating them. This CDR3 is built from 11 residues. Germline V lookup: CDR1 SNHLY, CDR2 FYNNEI. CDR3 protein: CASRYFYEQYF. The CDR3 DNA reads TGTGCCAGCAGGTACTTCTACGAGCAGTACTTC.

This clonotype was observed many times. The chain's CDR3 is CASRGTGFEQYF. CDR3 DNA sequence: TGTGCCAGCAGGGGGACTGGGTTCGAGCAGTACTTC. The chain uses TRBV12-3 or TRBV12-4 and TRBJ2-7, with D possibly TRBD2 on 6 matching bases. The CDR3 is made up of 12 amino acids. The V and J ends lost 6 bases and 6 bases respectively, with 12 bases between them.